The subject of this entry is one T cell receptor beta chain. Trimming took 6 bases from V and 4 from J, leaving 16 bases between them. The CDR3 sequence is 16 residues long. Germline V gene data show CDR1 as SNHLY and CDR2 as FYNNEI. The data were taken from a study of CD8+CD57+ T cells in acquired aplastic anemia. According to the study, genomic DNA was the template for TCR beta VDJ and CDR3 profiling. TCRdb re-called the reads through MiXCR, storing one row per CDR3 protein. Of a few hundred thousand distinct CDR3 sequences listed, 40% to 60% are singletons. Patients chosen for sequencing had CD8+CD57+ cells that had expanded, as shown by flow cytometry. Each patient carried a diagnosis of severe acquired aplastic anemia.

The sequence derives from a human donor with aplastic anemia. Sample: sorted CD4+, CD8+, or CD8+CD57+ T cells (not recorded which) from PBMCs. The chain employs TRBV2 and TRBJ2-6; D is perhaps TRBD1 (5 bases). The CDR3 here is CASSRTTTAGANVLTF. DNA for the CDR3: TGTGCCAGCAGCAGGACAACAACAGCCGGGGCCAACGTCCTGACTTTC.